What follows are 14 T cell receptor beta chains derived from one specimen sequenced in a study of T-cell memory formation after mild COVID-19. TCRdb reprocessed the 5' RACE reads with MiXCR, giving one entry per CDR3 protein. This table holds around 450,000 distinct CDR3 sequences, 15% to 25% found once. Sequences were obtained from PBMCs or a T cell subset sorted from them (not recorded which). Every receptor here comes from an adult woman who had mild COVID-19 (a few samples of this study predate the infection). Cell type and time point are not known.

This clonotype was seen at least ten times. The rearrangement uses TRBV5-1 and TRBJ2-1, with TRBD2 matching 10 bases. CDR1 is SGHRS and CDR2 is YFSETQ in the germline V gene. J gave up 1 base and V 4 bases, and 2 bases lay outside the gene matches. This CDR3 has 15 amino acids. The CDR3 nucleotides are TGCGCCAGCAGCGCAGCGGGGGGGTCCTACAATGAGCAGTTCTTC. It yields the protein CASSAAGGSYNEQFF.

There are a few counts of this clonotype. The J gene is TRBJ1-2, the V gene TRBV25-1; the match to TRBD1 covers 10 bases. V lost 3 bases and J lost 8; bases outside the gene matches: 9. The CDR3 runs to 15 residues. Germline V gives CDR1 MGHDK, CDR2 SYGVNS. Here the CDR3 DNA reads TGTGCCAGCAGTGACCTCCCGGACAGGGGGGGAGGCTACACCTTC. It encodes CASSDLPDRGGGYTF.

The chain couples TRBV7-3 to TRBJ2-3; D ambiguous. The V end lost 3 bases, the J end lost 5 bases, and 9 bases lay between the germline ends. CDR3 size: 13 residues. Germline V gene sequence: CDR1 SGHTA, CDR2 FQGTGA. The CDR3 DNA reads as TGTGCCAGCAGCTTTTATCTGGAAGATACGCAGTATTTT. Translation gives CASSFYLEDTQYF. Full variable domain (rest looked up from reference TRBV7-3 and TRBJ2-3): GAGVSQTPSNKVTEKGKYVELRCDPISGHTALYWYRQSLGQGPEFLIYFQGTGAADDSGLPNDRFFAVRPEGSVSTLKIQRTERGDSAVYLCASSFYLEDTQYFGPGTRLTVL.

This clonotype was detected only a few times. This chain's CDR3 is CASRAPHSGNTIYF. In nucleotides, the CDR3 is TGTGCCAGCAGGGCCCCCCACTCTGGAAACACCATATATTTT. The rearrangement uses TRBV11-2 and TRBJ1-3; D is undetermined. This CDR3 contains 14 residues. V lost 6 bases to trimming and J lost 0 bases, with 9 bases between them. Germline V gene data show CDR1 as SGHAT and CDR2 as FQNNGV.

This chain connects TRBV24-1 to TRBJ2-1, with 10 bases identical to TRBD2. V was clipped by 3 bases and J by 0 bases; unmatched bases: 7. Germline CDR1 and CDR2: KGHDR and SFDVKD. This CDR3 has 18 residues. The CDR3 is CATSDPSSGRGSYNEQFF. The CDR3 DNA reads TGTGCCACCAGTGATCCTTCTAGCGGGAGAGGCTCCTACAATGAGCAGTTCTTC.

Many counts were recorded for this clonotype. This chain links TRBV6-2 or TRBV6-3 with TRBJ2-7; possible D gene TRBD1, 5 bases. In germline, CDR1 is MNHEY, CDR2 SVGEGT. The V gene lost 0 bases and the J gene lost 1 base, with 7 bases spanning the gap. The CDR3 loop spans 14 amino acids. The CDR3 nucleotides are TGTGCCAGCAGTTACTCGTCAGGGTCCTACGAGCAGTACTTC. It encodes CASSYSSGSYEQYF.

This clonotype was picked up one time. The rearrangement joins TRBV7-9 to TRBJ1-4, with TRBD1 as a possible D gene (6 bases). Trimming shortened V by 3 bases and J by 3 bases, and 11 bases separated the two germline ends. This CDR3 contains 15 residues. Germline CDR1 SEHNR, CDR2 FQNEAQ (reference sequence). CDR3 DNA sequence: TGTGCCAGCAGCTTGTTGACAGGACCTAATGAAAAACTGTTTTTT. Amino acids: CASSLLTGPNEKLFF. Drawing the rest from reference TRBV7-9 and TRBJ1-4, the complete variable domain is DTGVSQNPRHKITKRGQNVTFRCDPISEHNRLYWYRQTLGQGPEFLTYFQNEAQLEKSRLLSDRFSAERPKGSFSTLEIQRTEQGDSAMYLCASSLLTGPNEKLFFGSGTQLSVL.

The chain has TRBV6-5 and TRBJ2-5; no reliable D call. The ends were cut back, 6 bases at V and 0 bases at J, with 14 bases in the middle. The CDR3 is 15 residues long. Germline lookup yields CDR1 MNHEY and CDR2 SVGAGI. The CDR3 DNA reads as TGTGCCAGCAGGACCTTCACACTGTACCAAGAGACCCAGTACTTC. Translated: CASRTFTLYQETQYF.

This clonotype was seen a few times. This sequence joins TRBV20-1 and TRBJ2-6; D tentatively fits TRBD1 or TRBD2 (5 bases each). The CDR3 covers 16 residues. Germline values: CDR1 DFQATT, CDR2 SNEGSKA (reference sequence). Trimming took 7 bases from V and 0 from J, leaving 16 bases between them. The CDR3 DNA follows: TGCAGTGGGGCCGGGGCATCTTCCTCTGGGGCCAACGTCCTGACTTTC. Residues: CSGAGASSSGANVLTF.

The chain has TRBV5-4 and TRBJ2-5; 10 nucleotides agree with TRBD2. V shed 0 bases and J 0 bases; nucleotides not matched to a gene: 11. This CDR3 spans 19 amino acids. Germline V gene sequence: CDR1 SGHNT, CDR2 YYREEE (reference sequence). This CDR3 is CASSLVWVAGGLNQETQYF. DNA for the CDR3: TGTGCCAGCAGCTTGGTTTGGGTAGCGGGGGGTCTGAACCAAGAGACCCAGTACTTC. Combining the CDR3 with reference TRBV5-4 and TRBJ2-5 gives the whole variable domain ETGVTQSPTHLIKTRGQQVTLRCSSQSGHNTVSWYQQALGQGPQFIFQYYREEENGRGNFPPRFSGLQFPNYSSELNVNALELDDSALYLCASSLVWVAGGLNQETQYFGPGTRLLVL.

This clonotype has a handful of counts. The V and J genes are TRBV7-6 and TRBJ2-2, with D perhaps TRBD2 (6 bases). The germline V gene has CDR1 SGHVS and CDR2 FNYEAQ. Trimming removed 3 bases at V and 6 bases at J, with 11 bases between. This CDR3 has 14 amino acids. The CDR3 coding sequence is TGTGCCAGCAGCTTGCGCCAGCGGGCCGGGGAGCTGTTTTTT. It translates to CASSLRQRAGELFF.

In this sample, this clonotype turned up many times. This chain connects TRBV6-1 to TRBJ1-3, with TRBD1 identical over 9 bases. Germline trimming cut 6 bases from V and 4 bases from J; bases unmatched to any gene: 16. Germline loops: CDR1 MNHNS, CDR2 SASEGT. The CDR3 spans 18 residues. CDR3 residues: CASSQNRPGQGVGNTIYF. CDR3 sequence (DNA): TGTGCCAGCAGCCAAAATCGTCCGGGACAGGGTGTCGGAAACACCATATATTTT.

Only a few counts were recorded for this clonotype. The CDR3 nucleotides are TGTGCCAGCAGCGATTACAGGGAGCTGTTTTTT. The encoded protein is CASSDYRELFF. The gene calls are TRBV5-6 and TRBJ2-2; D not certain. The CDR3 has 11 amino acids. Looked up from germline, CDR1 is SGHDT and CDR2 is YYEEEE. With 4 bases removed from V and 9 bases from J, the gap between germline ends came to 7 bases. Complete variable domain (other parts from reference TRBV5-6 and TRBJ2-2): DAGVTQSPTHLIKTRGQQVTLRCSPKSGHDTVSWYQQALGQGPQFIFQYYEEEERQRGNFPDRFSGHQFPNYSSELNVNALLLGDSALYLCASSDYRELFFGEGSRLTVL.

This clonotype has only a few counts. The chain joins TRBV5-1 to TRBJ2-2; D not resolved. Per the germline V gene, CDR1 is SGHRS and CDR2 is YFSETQ. The CDR3 consists of 16 residues. Deletions cut 0 bases from V and 0 bases from J, with 9 bases between. The CDR3 DNA reads as TGCGCCAGCAGCTTGGGCGACACTACGAACACCGGGGAGCTGTTTTTT. It specifies CASSLGDTTNTGELFF.